The 29 T cell receptor beta chains listed next were all sequenced from one sample in a study of blood T cell repertoires in COVID-19. The protocol was immunoSEQ multiplex PCR, while the TCRdb copy is restricted to in-frame clones and leaves out a portion. Of 55,000 to 70,000 clones in the sample, over 75% were seen once. The specimen was peripheral blood. The source of these receptors is a man in his fifties or sixties with active or convalescent COVID-19.

The chain employs TRBV6-4 and TRBJ2-2, with 14 bases that match TRBD2. The V segment lost 4 bases and the J segment 4 bases; nucleotides outside the gene matches: 5. Germline CDR1 reads MRHNA; CDR2 reads SNTAGT. This CDR3 spans 17 amino acids. Here the CDR3 DNA reads TGTGCCAGCAGTGCAGGACTAGCGGGAGGACCCACCGGGGAGCTGTTTTTT. Protein: CASSAGLAGGPTGELFF.

The chain links TRBV19 to TRBJ2-1; 7 bases agree with TRBD1. CDR1 LNHDA and CDR2 SQIVND come from the germline V gene (reference sequence). The CDR3 runs 15 residues. V lost 6 bases and J lost 2; bases outside the gene matches: 7. The CDR3 DNA reads as TGTGCCAGTAGGGGCCAGGGGGTCCCCTACAATGAGCAGTTCTTC. Translation: CASRGQGVPYNEQFF.

The chain uses TRBV25-1 and TRBJ2-2; TRBD2 agrees at 13 bases. The CDR3 runs to 18 residues. V was clipped by 9 bases and J by 5 bases; unmatched bases: 15. From germline, CDR1 is MGHDK and CDR2 SYGVNS. The CDR3 sequence: CASLQPRLAGGSTGELFF. The DNA of the CDR3 is TGTGCCAGTCTGCAACCAAGACTAGCGGGAGGCAGTACCGGGGAGCTGTTTTTT. Filled out from reference TRBV25-1 and TRBJ2-2, the complete variable domain reads EADIYQTPRYLVIGTGKKITLECSQTMGHDKMYWYQQDPGMELHLIHYSYGVNSTEKGDLSSESTVSRIRTEHFPLTLESARPSHTSQYLCASLQPRLAGGSTGELFFGEGSRLTVL.

The chain employs TRBV10-1 and TRBJ1-2; no clear D gene. The germline CDR1 and CDR2 sequences are WNHNN and SYGVQD (reference sequence). Between the trimmed V and J ends, which lost 2 bases and 4 bases, there was a span of 8 bases. The length of the CDR3 is 13 residues. CDR3 coding DNA: TGCGCCAGCAGTGAGGGCATCTTCTATGGCTACACCTTC. It is translated as CASSEGIFYGYTF.

A few counts support this clone. V is TRBV6-1 and J is TRBJ1-5; TRBD1 agrees at 9 bases. The V gene end was trimmed by 4 bases and the J gene end by 1 base; junction bases not matched to a gene: 5. Germline V gene data show CDR1 as MNHNS and CDR2 as SASEGT. The CDR3 spans 16 residues. In DNA form, the CDR3 reads TGTGCCAGCAGTGCCGGACAGGGGAGAAGCAATCAGCCCCAGCATTTT. This encodes CASSAGQGRSNQPQHF.

This chain connects TRBV27 to TRBJ2-4; TRBD1 is a possible D gene (5 bases). This CDR3 is built from 13 residues. Germline V gene lookup returns CDR1 MNHEY and CDR2 SMNVEV (reference sequence). V was cut by 3 bases and J by 7 bases, with 10 bases left in between. The chain's CDR3 is CASSLEPGNIQYF. CDR3 DNA: TGTGCCAGCAGTTTGGAGCCAGGGAACATTCAGTACTTC.

V is TRBV28 and J is TRBJ1-2; D might be TRBD1 (6 bases). The CDR3 is made up of 16 amino acids. Germline loops: CDR1 MDHEN, CDR2 SYDVKM. With 7 bases removed from V and 0 bases from J, the gap between germline ends came to 18 bases. The CDR3 DNA follows: TGTGCCAGCACCCCGTTTGGACAGCCGTCTAACTATGGCTACACCTTC. It yields the protein CASTPFGQPSNYGYTF.

The genes are TRBV7-2 and TRBJ1-2, with TRBD1 matching 8 bases. The CDR3 sequence is 14 residues long. J gave up 5 bases and V 2 bases, and 4 bases lay outside the gene matches. Germline CDR1 is SGHTA and CDR2 is FQGNSA. CDR3 nucleotides: TGTGCCAGCAGCTTATCTACAGGGGGATATGGCTACACCTTC. This translates into CASSLSTGGYGYTF. Supplemented by reference TRBV7-2 and TRBJ1-2, the full variable domain reads GAGVSQSPSNKVTEKGKDVELRCDPISGHTALYWYRQSLGQGLEFLIYFQGNSAPDKSGLPSDRFSAERTGGSVSTLTIQRTQQEDSAVYLCASSLSTGGYGYTFGSGTRLTVV.

The chain employs TRBV25-1 and TRBJ1-2; 7 bases line up with TRBD1. CDR3 size: 15 residues. CDR1 is MGHDK and CDR2 is SYGVNS in the germline V gene. The trim removed 4 bases at V and 4 bases at J, leaving 9 bases unmatched. The CDR3 loop is CASSGGDRSLYGYTF. CDR3 DNA: TGTGCCAGCAGTGGGGGGGACAGAAGTCTCTATGGCTACACCTTC.

J is TRBJ2-1 and V is TRBV4-2, with TRBD2 matching 11 bases. V trimming: 1 base; J trimming: 0 bases; junction bases outside the gene matches: 2. The CDR3 spans 17 residues. CDR1 and CDR2 from the germline V gene are LGHNA and YNFKEQ. CDR3 nucleotide sequence: TGTGCCAGCAGCCAAGGGGGACTAGCGGACTCCTACAATGAGCAGTTCTTC. Translating it yields CASSQGGLADSYNEQFF.

The J gene is TRBJ2-1, the V gene TRBV11-2, with 8 bases lining up with TRBD2. The CDR3 is 15 amino acids. V lost 2 bases, J lost 2 bases, and 2 bases stayed unmatched. Germline lookup yields CDR1 SGHAT and CDR2 FQNNGV. CDR3 in amino acids: CASSLFGGAYNEQFF. The DNA of the CDR3 is TGTGCCAGCAGCTTATTCGGGGGGGCCTACAATGAGCAGTTCTTC.

The chain links TRBV6-5 to TRBJ2-2; 10 bases align to TRBD1. V lost 5 bases and J lost 7; bases outside the gene matches: 7. The length of the CDR3 is 15 residues. Germline V gene sequence: CDR1 MNHEY, CDR2 SVGAGI. CDR3 protein: CASSITDRGLGELFF. Here the CDR3 DNA reads TGTGCCAGCAGTATTACAGACAGGGGGCTCGGGGAGCTGTTTTTT.

The chain is built from TRBV28 and TRBJ1-4; D not certain. Trimming took off 10 bases at V and 2 bases at J, with 17 bases between the two ends. CDR1 MDHEN and CDR2 SYDVKM come from the germline V gene. This CDR3 contains 15 residues. DNA for the CDR3: TGTGCCACCTCGGGAGGAGGGTCGACTAATGAAAAACTGTTTTTT. Its protein is CATSGGGSTNEKLFF.

V is TRBV19 and J is TRBJ1-4; tentative D call: TRBD1 (6 bases). V was shortened by 2 bases and J by 7 bases, with 17 bases between the two germline ends. Per germline, CDR1 LNHDA and CDR2 SQIVND (reference sequence). The CDR3 is 16 residues long. Written as DNA, the CDR3 is TGTGCCAGTAGTATAACGTCCGCAGGGGAGTTTGAAAAACTGTTTTTT. Its protein is CASSITSAGEFEKLFF.

The gene calls are TRBV19 and TRBJ1-2, with 8 bases matching TRBD1. Germline V gene data show CDR1 as LNHDA and CDR2 as SQIVND (reference sequence). The V gene end was trimmed by 4 bases and the J gene end by 5 bases; junction bases not matched to a gene: 9. This CDR3 has 15 residues. CDR3 nucleotide sequence: TGTGCCAGTAGTACCCCCGCCAACAGGGGGTATGGCTACACCTTC. Encoded protein: CASSTPANRGYGYTF.

V and J are TRBV28 and TRBJ1-2, with D unresolved. The CDR3 is made up of 16 amino acids. CDR1 is MDHEN, CDR2 SYDVKM, per germline. With 0 bases removed from V and 6 bases from J, the gap between germline ends came to 17 bases. CDR3 loop: CASSLWAGETRNGYTF. Written as DNA, the CDR3 is TGTGCCAGCAGTTTATGGGCCGGGGAAACGCGGAATGGCTACACCTTC.

This clone was seen more than once but under ten times. This rearrangement joins TRBV2 to TRBJ2-7; D possibly corresponds to TRBD2 (6 bases). This CDR3 region has 14 residues. Germline V lookup: CDR1 SNHLY, CDR2 FYNNEI. Deletions cut 7 bases from V and 0 bases from J, with 13 bases between. For the CDR3, the DNA is TGTGCCAGCACCCCCGCTAGCGTCTCCTACGAGCAGTACTTC. Its protein is CASTPASVSYEQYF.

DNA of the CDR3: TGTGCCAGCTCACCAGACAGGGTGTTTGGCGAGCAGTACTTC. Translating gives CASSPDRVFGEQYF. The chain is built from TRBV18 and TRBJ2-7; TRBD1 matches 7 bases. The length of the CDR3 is 14 residues. Germline-derived CDR1 and CDR2 are KGHSH and LQKENI. With V trimmed by 2 bases and J by 6 bases, 7 bases remained unmatched.

This chain joins TRBV5-1 and TRBJ2-1; possible D gene TRBD1, 6 bases. This CDR3 is 17 amino acids long. CDR1 is SGHRS and CDR2 is YFSETQ in the germline V gene. Trimming took off 5 bases at V and 6 bases at J, with 24 bases between the two ends. CDR3: CASSMDRLTPQTNEQFF. For the CDR3, the DNA is TGCGCCAGCAGTATGGACAGACTGACTCCCCAAACCAATGAGCAGTTCTTC.

This chain links TRBV10-1 with TRBJ2-5; 8 bases are shared with TRBD1. Looked up from germline, CDR1 is WNHNN and CDR2 is SYGVQD (reference sequence). The CDR3 covers 15 residues. Trimming cost V 3 bases and J 4 bases; bases outside gene matches: 7. The CDR3 DNA is TGCGCCAGCAGTGACTCGACAGGGGCGGGAGAGACCCAGTACTTC. This translates into CASSDSTGAGETQYF.

For the CDR3, the DNA is TGCGCCAGCAGCCAAGATAGGGGGCAAGTGATTGAAGCTTTCTTT. Amino acids: CASSQDRGQVIEAFF. The genes are TRBV4-1 and TRBJ1-1, with 7 bases that match TRBD1. Germline trimming cut 0 bases from V and 7 bases from J; bases unmatched to any gene: 8. Germline V gene sequence: CDR1 MGHRA, CDR2 YSYEKL. This CDR3 region has 15 residues.

In its sample, this clone was seen once. V usage is TRBV5-1 and J usage is TRBJ1-3; TRBD1 matches at 7 bases. CDR3 length: 16 amino acids. Germline CDR1 SGHRS, CDR2 YFSETQ. The V and J ends lost 4 bases and 3 bases, in that order; junction bases with no gene match: 10. CDR3 DNA: TGCGCCAGCAGCCTTACAGGGGATAGGGGTGGAAACACCATATATTTT. Encoded protein: CASSLTGDRGGNTIYF.

CDR3 sequence: CATSSDSGNEKLFF. The CDR3 coding sequence is TGTGCCACCAGCAGTGACAGTGGTAATGAAAAACTGTTTTTT. The chain has TRBV15 and TRBJ1-4, with a possible D match to TRBD1 (5 bases). V was trimmed by 3 bases and J by 4 bases, leaving 9 bases between them. The germline gives CDR1 LNHNV, CDR2 YYDKDF (reference sequence). The CDR3 loop spans 14 amino acids.

V and J are TRBV2 and TRBJ1-1; 7 positions agree with TRBD1. The junction had 1 base not matched to a gene; V was cut back by 5 bases and J by 4 bases. Germline V CDR1 and CDR2: SNHLY, FYNNEI. CDR3 length: 12 amino acids. The CDR3 DNA sequence: TGTGCCAGCAGTCAGGGGGGCACTGAAGCTTTCTTT. It codes for CASSQGGTEAFF.

This clone came up once. The chain's CDR3 is CASSLVAGVYEQFF. The DNA for the CDR3 is TGTGCCAGCAGCTTAGTAGCGGGAGTATATGAGCAGTTCTTC. The chain is built from TRBV11-1 and TRBJ2-1, with 9 positions matching TRBD2. The CDR3 runs 14 residues. V shed 1 base and J 8 bases; nucleotides not matched to a gene: 3. From germline, CDR1 is SGHAT and CDR2 FQDESV (reference sequence).

The chain joins TRBV12-3 or TRBV12-4 to TRBJ2-1, with unresolved D. Trimming removed 6 bases from V and 12 bases from J, with 15 bases in between. CDR3 length: 12 residues. The CDR3 reads CASRLERPRQFF. The CDR3 coding sequence is TGTGCCAGCAGGCTAGAACGCCCACGGCAGTTCTTC.

The chain has TRBV30 and TRBJ1-3; D call uncertain. The CDR3 runs 15 residues. V lost 3 bases, J lost 0 bases, and 12 bases lay in between. The V gene's germline CDR1 is GTSNPN and CDR2 SVGIG (reference sequence). CDR3 in amino acids: CAWRPPGSSGNTIYF. The CDR3 DNA sequence: TGTGCCTGGAGGCCCCCGGGGTCCTCTGGAAACACCATATATTTT. The full variable domain, in which reference TRBV30 and TRBJ1-3 provide the parts outside the CDR3, is SQTIHQWPATLVQPVGSPLSLECTVEGTSNPNLYWYRQAAGRGLQLLFYSVGIGQISSEVPQNLSASRPQDRQFILSSKKLLLSDSGFYLCAWRPPGSSGNTIYFGEGSWLTVV.

The V gene is TRBV6-5, the J gene TRBJ1-3, with no clear D. There are 15 residues in the CDR3. CDR1 is MNHEY and CDR2 is SVGAGI in the germline V gene. The ends were cut back, 6 bases at V and 1 base at J, with 13 bases in the middle. The CDR3 DNA is TGTGCCAGCAGGGGCGACGGGAGGTCTGGAAACACCATATATTTT. It is translated as CASRGDGRSGNTIYF.

J is TRBJ2-1 and V is TRBV6-4; D is possibly TRBD1 (5 bases). Germline assignment: CDR1 MRHNA and CDR2 SNTAGT. The CDR3 is 12 amino acids. V gave up 0 bases and J gave up 12 bases, with 9 bases separating them. CDR3 loop: CASSDSIDRQFF. CDR3 DNA: TGTGCCAGCAGTGACTCGATTGACAGGCAGTTCTTC.